Following are 25 T cell receptor beta chains from one sample sequenced in a study of T cell changes during pregnancy in multiple sclerosis. Libraries were prepared by immunoSEQ multiplex PCR; TCRdb keeps only in-frame clonotypes and omits some of them. Here the sample spans approximately 41,000 clones, under 95% being singletons. The sample here was CD4+ T cells from peripheral blood mononuclear cells, taken in the second trimester of pregnancy. Source of these receptors: a female donor in good health, enrolled as a control in a pregnancy study.

This rearrangement joins TRBV2 to TRBJ1-2; 7 bases agree with TRBD1. The CDR3 has 14 residues. Germline V gene sequence: CDR1 SNHLY, CDR2 FYNNEI. V shed 7 bases and J 4 bases; nucleotides not matched to a gene: 9. The CDR3 loop is CASTERDRAYGYTF. As DNA, the CDR3 is TGTGCCAGCACGGAAAGGGACAGAGCCTATGGCTACACCTTC.

The chain uses TRBV28 and TRBJ1-5; D may be TRBD1 (5 bases). V gave up 6 bases and J gave up 1 base, with 10 bases separating them. This CDR3 is 14 amino acids long. Germline V gives CDR1 MDHEN, CDR2 SYDVKM. CDR3 bases: TGTGCCAGCAGGGCAGGGATGAGCAATCAGCCCCAGCATTTT. Translated: CASRAGMSNQPQHF.

This chain joins TRBV5-1 and TRBJ1-1, with TRBD1 identical over 7 bases. J gave up 1 base and V 4 bases, and 4 bases lay outside the gene matches. Germline V CDR1 and CDR2: SGHRS, YFSETQ. The CDR3 is made up of 14 amino acids. The CDR3 DNA follows: TGCGCCAGCAGCCCTCGGACAGGGAACACTGAAGCTTTCTTT. It codes for CASSPRTGNTEAFF. Full variable domain (rest looked up from reference TRBV5-1 and TRBJ1-1): KAGVTQTPRYLIKTRGQQVTLSCSPISGHRSVSWYQQTPGQGLQFLFEYFSETQRNKGNFPGRFSGRQFSNSRSEMNVSTLELGDSALYLCASSPRTGNTEAFFGQGTRLTVV.

This chain's CDR3 is CASRDGQGRGTEAFF. In DNA form, the CDR3 reads TGTGCCAGCAGGGACGGACAGGGCCGAGGAACTGAAGCTTTCTTT. The chain recombines TRBV25-1 with TRBJ1-1; 8 bases map to TRBD1. Germline CDR1 MGHDK, CDR2 SYGVNS. This CDR3 has 15 residues. V was clipped by 6 bases and J by 5 bases; unmatched bases: 11.

The chain couples TRBV30 to TRBJ1-6, with unresolved D. Germline V CDR1 and CDR2: GTSNPN, SVGIG (reference sequence). V lost 1 base to trimming and J lost 7 bases, with 8 bases between them. This CDR3 is built from 13 residues. CDR3 nucleotides: TGTGCCTGGAGTGGGTCCGAGAATTCACCCCTCCACTTT. Residues: CAWSGSENSPLHF.

The chain couples TRBV11-2 to TRBJ2-5; 12 bases line up with TRBD2. CDR3 length equals 17 residues. Germline V gene sequence: CDR1 SGHAT, CDR2 FQNNGV. The junction had 6 bases not matched to a gene; V was cut back by 1 base and J by 3 bases. This chain's CDR3 is CASSLGASGGAKETQYF. CDR3 in DNA: TGTGCCAGCAGCTTAGGGGCTAGCGGGGGGGCAAAAGAGACCCAGTACTTC.

The chain joins TRBV5-5 to TRBJ2-7; a possible D gene is TRBD1 (6 bases). The CDR3 covers 14 residues. In germline, CDR1 is SGHKS, CDR2 YYEKEE (reference sequence). Trimming removed 4 bases from V and 1 base from J, with 12 bases in between. CDR3 region: CASSRPGDSYEQYF. CDR3 DNA: TGTGCCAGCAGCCGCCCAGGGGATTCCTACGAGCAGTACTTC.

In this sample, this clone turned up a few times. The chain is built from TRBV18 and TRBJ2-3; D possibly corresponds to TRBD1 (6 bases). The CDR3 length is 15 residues. Germline loops: CDR1 KGHSH, CDR2 LQKENI. The V end was cut by 6 bases, the J end by 4 bases, with 17 bases between. CDR3 sequence (DNA): TGTGCCAGCTCTCCGACAAGGGGGATAGCAGATACGCAGTATTTT. Translation: CASSPTRGIADTQYF.

This chain connects TRBV7-2 to TRBJ2-4; D is unclear. CDR3 length: 14 amino acids. The V and J ends lost 8 bases and 0 bases respectively, with 11 bases between them. Germline V gene sequence: CDR1 SGHTA, CDR2 FQGNSA. The CDR3: CASLPQLAKNIQYF. The CDR3 nucleotides read TGTGCCAGCCTGCCACAGCTAGCCAAAAACATTCAGTACTTC.

The chain is built from TRBV7-2 and TRBJ2-1; tentatively, D is TRBD1 (6 bases). V was trimmed by 2 bases and J by 6 bases, leaving 14 bases between them. This CDR3 is built from 15 residues. Per the germline V gene, CDR1 is SGHTA and CDR2 is FQGNSA. CDR3 amino acids: CASSLWQGMANEQFF. CDR3 coding DNA: TGTGCCAGCAGCTTATGGCAGGGGATGGCCAATGAGCAGTTCTTC.

The rearrangement uses TRBV29-1 and TRBJ2-1; D perhaps matches TRBD2 (5 bases). The V gene lost 4 bases and the J gene lost 1 base, with 11 bases spanning the gap. CDR3 length: 14 residues. Germline CDR1 SQVTM, CDR2 ANQGSEA. DNA of the CDR3: TGCAGCGTTGTACGGGGTTTGTCCTACAATGAGCAGTTCTTC. This codes for CSVVRGLSYNEQFF.

For the CDR3, the DNA is TGTGCCAGCAGTTTGTTGGGGACAGCAAAAGAGACCCAGTACTTC. Translating it yields CASSLLGTAKETQYF. The V and J genes are TRBV6-6 and TRBJ2-5, with 7 nucleotides matching TRBD1. The germline CDR1 and CDR2 sequences are MNHNY and SVGAGI (reference sequence). The CDR3 has 15 residues. V shed 4 bases and J 3 bases; nucleotides not matched to a gene: 8.

This clone has more than one count but fewer than ten. This chain links TRBV7-9 with TRBJ1-2, with D uncertain. CDR1 SEHNR and CDR2 FQNEAQ come from the germline V gene (reference sequence). Trimming stripped 4 bases from V and 7 bases from J, with 10 bases between. This CDR3 has 12 residues. CDR3 loop: CASSSEFFGYTF. The CDR3 DNA reads as TGTGCCAGCAGCTCCGAGTTCTTTGGCTACACCTTC.

CDR3 nucleotides: TGCGCCAGCAGCTTGGAGGGTAGCGGGGCCGATACGCAGTATTTT. Encoded protein: CASSLEGSGADTQYF. V is TRBV5-1 and J is TRBJ2-3, with 8 bases that match TRBD2. The germline V gene has CDR1 SGHRS and CDR2 YFSETQ. The V segment lost 0 bases and the J segment 6 bases; nucleotides outside the gene matches: 6. The CDR3 contains 15 residues. Drawing the rest from reference TRBV5-1 and TRBJ2-3, the complete variable domain is KAGVTQTPRYLIKTRGQQVTLSCSPISGHRSVSWYQQTPGQGLQFLFEYFSETQRNKGNFPGRFSGRQFSNSRSEMNVSTLELGDSALYLCASSLEGSGADTQYFGPGTRLTVL.

The chain employs TRBV9 and TRBJ2-3; 7 bases line up with TRBD2. Germline loops: CDR1 SGDLS, CDR2 YYNGEE. The V and J ends lost 4 bases and 1 base, in that order; junction bases with no gene match: 3. The CDR3 loop spans 14 amino acids. The chain's CDR3 is CASSFRGGTDTQYF. For the CDR3, the DNA is TGTGCCAGCAGCTTCCGGGGGGGCACAGATACGCAGTATTTT.

This clone appeared once. DNA of the CDR3: TGTGCCAGCAGCTTTGTCGGGGAGAGCAGCACGCAGTATTTT. Protein sequence: CASSFVGESSTQYF. J is TRBJ2-3 and V is TRBV5-4; D is possibly TRBD2 (5 bases). CDR3 length: 14 residues. The germline V gene encodes CDR1 SGHNT and CDR2 YYREEE (reference sequence). The V and J ends lost 2 bases and 9 bases respectively, with 16 bases between them.

Concerning this clone: Other DNA sequences in this specimen translate into the identical CDR3. J is TRBJ2-1 and V is TRBV9; D is possibly TRBD1 (6 bases). Germline assignment: CDR1 SGDLS and CDR2 YYNGEE. V lost 0 bases and J 5 bases, leaving 9 bases between the germline ends. The CDR3 is 14 amino acids. The DNA of the CDR3 is TGTGCCAGCAGCGTAGTAGGGGGTAACAATGAGCAGTTCTTC. This gives the protein CASSVVGGNNEQFF.

The gene calls are TRBV29-1 and TRBJ2-3; 7 bases map to TRBD1. Trimming cost V 3 bases and J 6 bases; bases outside gene matches: 15. Germline V lookup: CDR1 SQVTM, CDR2 ANQGSEA. This CDR3 region has 16 residues. This CDR3 is CSVERGSGGLWDTQYF. The CDR3 nucleotides are TGCAGCGTTGAGCGTGGGTCAGGGGGTTTGTGGGATACGCAGTATTTT.

The J gene is TRBJ1-4, the V gene TRBV7-2; D gene ambiguous. V was pared by 5 bases and J by 3 bases, with 10 bases between. Germline V gene data show CDR1 as SGHTA and CDR2 as FQGNSA. This CDR3 spans 14 amino acids. DNA of the CDR3: TGTGCCAGCAGCCCCGCCACGGCTAATGAAAAACTGTTTTTT. Translation gives CASSPATANEKLFF.

The rearrangement links TRBV7-2 to TRBJ2-2; 7 nucleotides align to TRBD1. There are 15 residues in the CDR3. Germline V lookup: CDR1 SGHTA, CDR2 FQGNSA. V gave up 5 bases and J gave up 0 bases; unmatched junction bases: 3. The DNA of the CDR3 is TGTGCCAGCAGCACGGGACAGTCGAACACCGGGGAGCTGTTTTTT. It is translated as CASSTGQSNTGELFF.

The rearrangement uses TRBV10-3 and TRBJ1-5, with TRBD1 identical over 10 bases. V shed 6 bases, J shed 7 bases, and the junction held 3 bases outside the gene matches. The CDR3 covers 13 residues. CDR1 and CDR2 (germline): ENHRY, SYGVKD. The CDR3 region is CAISGTGDQPQHF. The CDR3 DNA reads TGTGCCATCAGCGGGACAGGGGACCAGCCCCAGCATTTT.

This clone occurred a few times. The chain combines TRBV10-3 with TRBJ1-2; no clear D gene. This CDR3 is built from 13 residues. Germline CDR1 and CDR2: ENHRY and SYGVKD. Trimming took 3 bases from V and 4 from J, leaving 9 bases between them. CDR3: CAISETYSYGYTF. The CDR3 DNA reads as TGTGCCATCAGTGAAACGTACAGCTATGGCTACACCTTC.

The chain employs TRBV15 and TRBJ1-6; 7 nucleotides agree with TRBD1. The V gene's germline CDR1 is LNHNV and CDR2 YYDKDF (reference sequence). J was trimmed by 4 bases and V by 3 bases; bases with no gene match: 21. This CDR3 has 21 residues. The CDR3 loop reads CATSSTNTGSRTGFYNSPLHF. The CDR3 region has the DNA TGTGCCACCAGCAGTACCAACACCGGTTCCCGGACAGGCTTTTATAATTCACCCCTCCACTTT.

The V call is TRBV5-1, the J call TRBJ2-5; 16 bases agree with TRBD2. Germline assignment: CDR1 SGHRS and CDR2 YFSETQ. The CDR3 has 17 amino acids. V dropped 4 bases and J dropped 4; count of bases not matched to a gene: 7. CDR3 sequence: CASSTGTSGGGGETQYF. The CDR3, as DNA: TGCGCCAGCAGCACCGGGACTAGCGGGGGGGGCGGAGAGACCCAGTACTTC. Full variable domain (missing parts from reference TRBV5-1 and TRBJ2-5): KAGVTQTPRYLIKTRGQQVTLSCSPISGHRSVSWYQQTPGQGLQFLFEYFSETQRNKGNFPGRFSGRQFSNSRSEMNVSTLELGDSALYLCASSTGTSGGGGETQYFGPGTRLLVL.

The chain employs TRBV6-1 and TRBJ1-5, with 7 nucleotides matching TRBD1. V shed 4 bases, J shed 0 bases, and the junction held 6 bases outside the gene matches. In germline, CDR1 is MNHNS, CDR2 SASEGT. The CDR3 length is 16 residues. CDR3 amino acids: CASSAGTAYSNQPQHF. CDR3 nucleotide sequence: TGTGCCAGCAGTGCTGGGACAGCTTATAGCAATCAGCCCCAGCATTTT.